Shown below are 25 T cell receptor beta chains from a single sample sequenced in a study of cytomegalovirus exposure and HLA in healthy donors. The PCR had 60 Vbeta and 13 Jbeta primers. TCRdb's copy holds only in-frame clones and misses some; the assay was immunoSEQ multiplex PCR. Here the sample spans over 150,000 clones, more than 65% being singletons. The sequencing input was PBMCs. Receptor source: a woman aged 40 to 49 in good health and CMV-seropositive.

The chain couples TRBV13 to TRBJ2-7; D is undetermined. The CDR3 is 12 amino acids. V dropped 0 bases and J dropped 13 bases, with 13 bases sitting between them. Germline-derived CDR1 and CDR2 are PRHDT and FYEKMQ (reference sequence). In nucleotides, the CDR3 is TGTGCCAGCAGCTTAGGCCGACGAGCGCGTTACTTC. It encodes CASSLGRRARYF.

The rearrangement links TRBV11-3 to TRBJ2-1; 8 bases fit TRBD2. The ends lost 3 bases at V and 6 bases at J; junction bases unmatched: 13. The CDR3 length is 17 residues. Germline CDR1 is SGHNT and CDR2 is YENEEA. The CDR3 here is CASSFGSSGNRRNEQFF. CDR3 sequence (DNA): TGTGCCAGCAGCTTCGGTAGTAGCGGGAATCGTCGCAATGAGCAGTTCTTC.

V is TRBV27 and J is TRBJ2-5; TRBD2 matches at 8 bases. In germline, CDR1 is MNHEY, CDR2 SMNVEV (reference sequence). Trimming at V came to 10 bases and at J to 5 bases, leaving 18 bases not matched to a gene. There are 16 residues in the CDR3. CDR3 loop: CATSNRFGGVGETQYF. The CDR3 DNA is TGTGCCACTTCCAATCGCTTCGGGGGGGTTGGTGAGACCCAGTACTTC.

CDR3 DNA sequence: TGTGCCAGCAGCGTAGGGGTGACAGGGGGCCATGAGCAGTTCTTC. Amino acids: CASSVGVTGGHEQFF. The chain recombines TRBV9 with TRBJ2-1; 10 bases are a match to TRBD1. The CDR3 spans 15 residues. The trim removed 0 bases at V and 8 bases at J, leaving 5 bases unmatched. The germline V gene encodes CDR1 SGDLS and CDR2 YYNGEE.

The chain has TRBV28 and TRBJ2-1; D is possibly TRBD2 (6 bases). Looked up from germline, CDR1 is MDHEN and CDR2 is SYDVKM. Trimming removed 3 bases from V and 2 bases from J, with 17 bases in between. CDR3 length: 17 residues. CDR3 DNA sequence: TGTGCCAGCAGTTTCGGTGGTGGAGGGCCCCCCTACAATGAGCAGTTCTTC. This sequence encodes CASSFGGGGPPYNEQFF.

The rearrangement links TRBV29-1 to TRBJ1-6; D unresolved. The germline V gene has CDR1 SQVTM and CDR2 ANQGSEA. V was clipped by 7 bases and J by 8 bases, with 21 bases between them. The CDR3 has 15 amino acids. This CDR3 is CSAAASGLPYSPLHF. The CDR3 nucleotides read TGCAGCGCGGCCGCCTCCGGACTTCCATATTCACCCCTCCACTTT.

The chain has TRBV6-1 and TRBJ1-2; possibly TRBD1 for D (6 bases). Trimming took off 6 bases at V and 6 bases at J, with 17 bases between the two ends. The CDR3 totals 14 residues. Germline-derived CDR1 and CDR2 are MNHNS and SASEGT. Here the CDR3 reads CASSPGEGGHGYTF. In DNA form, the CDR3 reads TGTGCCAGCAGCCCCGGGGAGGGGGGCCATGGCTACACCTTC.

Of note for this clone: The sample carries other DNA sequences with the same CDR3. The rearrangement uses TRBV5-5 and TRBJ1-1; weak D call: TRBD1 (6 bases). Trimming took 4 bases from V and 2 from J, leaving 9 bases between them. Germline V CDR1 and CDR2: SGHKS, YYEKEE (reference sequence). This CDR3 region has 13 residues. The CDR3 DNA reads TGTGCCAGCAGCCTACAGGGTAACACTGAAGCTTTCTTT. Translated: CASSLQGNTEAFF.

This clone was found a few times. The V gene is TRBV7-2, the J gene TRBJ2-5; D perhaps matches TRBD2 (5 bases). The germline V and J ends were trimmed by 0 bases and 2 bases, with 22 bases remaining between them. Per the germline V gene, CDR1 is SGHTA and CDR2 is FQGNSA. CDR3 length equals 19 residues. CDR3 DNA: TGTGCCAGCAGCTTAGCATCAGGCTTGCCCCGAGGGCGACAAGAGACCCAGTACTTC. The encoded protein is CASSLASGLPRGRQETQYF.

This clone was counted only a few times. The chain links TRBV7-2 to TRBJ2-7; 8 bases are shared with TRBD1. The V segment lost 0 bases and the J segment 2 bases; nucleotides outside the gene matches: 3. Germline V gene lookup returns CDR1 SGHTA and CDR2 FQGNSA. There are 15 residues in the CDR3. CDR3 residues: CASSLAWTGTYEQYF. The CDR3 bases are TGTGCCAGCAGCTTAGCCTGGACAGGGACCTACGAGCAGTACTTC.

J is TRBJ2-1 and V is TRBV5-1; TRBD2 agrees at 7 bases. The CDR3 extends over 14 amino acids. The germline gives CDR1 SGHRS, CDR2 YFSETQ. The junction had 6 bases not matched to a gene; V was cut back by 0 bases and J by 9 bases. The CDR3 spells CASSLGRELTEQFF. The DNA for the CDR3 is TGCGCCAGCAGCTTGGGGCGGGAGTTAACTGAGCAGTTCTTC.

This chain joins TRBV4-3 and TRBJ2-1; 16 bases match TRBD2. Trimming at V came to 1 base and at J to 5 bases, leaving 5 bases not matched to a gene. The length of the CDR3 is 18 residues. Looked up from germline, CDR1 is LGHNA and CDR2 is YSLEER. Written as DNA, the CDR3 is TGCGCCAGCAGCCAAGCCCTGGGACTAGCGGGAGGGAACAATGAGCAGTTCTTC. It yields the protein CASSQALGLAGGNNEQFF.

Notes on this clone: One junction end does not reproduce the germline sequence, and a read error may be involved. The chain links TRBV6-5 to TRBJ1-6; 8 bases are a match to TRBD1. The germline gives CDR1 MNHEY, CDR2 SVGAGI. The CDR3 extends over 15 amino acids. The CDR3 is CASSSGDRKNSPLNF. In nucleotides, the CDR3 is TGTGCCAGCAGTTCCGGGGACAGGAAGAATTCACCCCTCAACTTT.

J is TRBJ2-3 and V is TRBV27; 16 nucleotides line up with TRBD2. With V trimmed by 4 bases and J by 3 bases, 7 bases remained unmatched. There are 18 residues in the CDR3. The germline V gene encodes CDR1 MNHEY and CDR2 SMNVEV (reference sequence). CDR3 sequence (DNA): TGTGCCAGCAGTTCTACGGGACTAGCGGGAGGGAAAACAGATACGCAGTATTTT. It is translated as CASSSTGLAGGKTDTQYF.

The chain recombines TRBV4-3 with TRBJ2-3, with a weak D call TRBD1 (6 bases). Per germline, CDR1 LGHNA and CDR2 YSLEER. This CDR3 spans 16 amino acids. The V end was cut by 1 base, the J end by 5 bases, with 16 bases between. CDR3 nucleotides: TGCGCCAGCAGCCAAGGCACTAGTGGGACACTAGATACGCAGTATTTT. Its translation is CASSQGTSGTLDTQYF.

This clone was found a few times. V is TRBV18 and J is TRBJ2-1, with 9 nucleotides matching TRBD2. Germline CDR1 and CDR2: KGHSH and LQKENI. V was clipped by 3 bases and J by 0 bases; unmatched bases: 3. CDR3 size: 16 residues. The CDR3 region is CASSPREGSSYNEQFF. DNA of the CDR3: TGTGCCAGCTCACCGCGGGAGGGAAGCTCCTACAATGAGCAGTTCTTC. The full variable domain, in which reference TRBV18 and TRBJ2-1 provide the parts outside the CDR3, is NAGVMQNPRHLVRRRGQEARLRCSPMKGHSHVYWYRQLPEEGLKFMVYLQKENIIDESGMPKERFSAEFPKEGPSILRIQQVVRGDSAAYFCASSPREGSSYNEQFFGPGTRLTVL.

The rearrangement links TRBV4-2 to TRBJ2-5; D is perhaps TRBD2 (6 bases). The CDR3 runs 14 residues. Germline V gives CDR1 LGHNA, CDR2 YNFKEQ. Trimming removed 0 bases from V and 2 bases from J, with 7 bases in between. CDR3 in DNA: TGTGCCAGCAGCCAAGAGCGGGGACAAGAGACCCAGTACTTC. It is translated as CASSQERGQETQYF.

The chain is built from TRBV4-1 and TRBJ2-3; unclear D gene. Germline CDR1 reads MGHRA; CDR2 reads YSYEKL. The V gene lost 3 bases and the J gene lost 5 bases, with 15 bases spanning the gap. This CDR3 is built from 15 residues. The CDR3 reads CASSHDGASVDTQYF. The CDR3 DNA reads as TGCGCCAGCAGCCATGACGGAGCCTCCGTAGATACGCAGTATTTT.

There are a few counts of this clone. The rearrangement joins TRBV6-5 to TRBJ2-7, with 9 bases matching TRBD1. Per the germline V gene, CDR1 is MNHEY and CDR2 is SVGAGI. The CDR3 is 15 amino acids. V shed 4 bases, J shed 3 bases, and the junction held 7 bases outside the gene matches. The CDR3 DNA sequence: TGTGCCAGCAGTTCCATGGGACAGGGTAACTACGAGCAGTACTTC. Translated, it gives CASSSMGQGNYEQYF.

The genes are TRBV5-1 and TRBJ2-7; D not certain. Germline CDR1 and CDR2: SGHRS and YFSETQ. This CDR3 has 14 residues. V lost 6 bases to trimming and J lost 0 bases, with 13 bases between them. The CDR3 DNA reads as TGCGCCAGCAAAATGATTCCGAGCTCCTACGAGCAGTACTTC. Translated: CASKMIPSSYEQYF.

Concerning this clone: A junction end diverges from the germline sequence, so it may reflect a read error. CDR3 sequence: CASSVAPRGYGYPF. DNA of the CDR3: TGTGCCAGCAGCGTCGCGCCGCGGGGCTATGGCTACCCCTTC. V is TRBV7-8 and J is TRBJ1-2; a possible D gene is TRBD1 (5 bases). From germline, CDR1 is SGHVS and CDR2 FQNEAQ. The CDR3 sequence is 14 residues long. Full variable domain (outside the CDR3, taken from reference TRBV7-8 and TRBJ1-2): GAGVSQSPRYKVAKRGQDVALRCDPISGHVSLFWYQQALGQGPEFLTYFQNEAQLDKSGLPSDRFFAERPEGSVSTLKIQRTQQEDSAVYLCASSVAPRGYGYPFGSGTRLTVV.

The chain combines TRBV11-2 with TRBJ2-7; D is possibly TRBD2 (5 bases). This CDR3 has 12 residues. Between the trimmed V and J ends, which lost 2 bases and 6 bases, there was a span of 8 bases. Germline lookup yields CDR1 SGHAT and CDR2 FQNNGV. DNA for the CDR3: TGTGCCAGCAGCTTATCCGGGGTCGAGCAGTACTTC. Translation gives CASSLSGVEQYF.

This chain uses TRBV25-1 with TRBJ1-3; 7 bases fit TRBD1. CDR3 size: 15 residues. Trimming cost V 4 bases and J 3 bases; bases outside gene matches: 6. From germline, CDR1 is MGHDK and CDR2 SYGVNS. CDR3 sequence reads: CASSAEQGNGNTIYF. In nucleotides, the CDR3 is TGTGCCAGCAGTGCTGAACAGGGGAATGGAAACACCATATATTTT.

The chain carries TRBV19 and TRBJ1-3, with no clear D. CDR1 is LNHDA, CDR2 SQIVND, per germline (reference sequence). This CDR3 has 16 residues. With 7 bases removed from V and 0 bases from J, the gap between germline ends came to 16 bases. CDR3 nucleotide sequence: TGTGCCAGTATCGATCGCCAGAGACTCTCTGGAAACACCATATATTTT. This gives the protein CASIDRQRLSGNTIYF.

The chain uses TRBV13 and TRBJ1-2, with TRBD1 matching over 10 bases. The germline gives CDR1 PRHDT, CDR2 FYEKMQ (reference sequence). The length of the CDR3 is 15 residues. V shed 6 bases and J 4 bases; nucleotides not matched to a gene: 8. CDR3 loop: CASSNTGQGPYGYTF. CDR3 DNA: TGTGCCAGCAGTAATACGGGACAGGGGCCCTATGGCTACACCTTC. The full variable domain, in which reference TRBV13 and TRBJ1-2 provide the parts outside the CDR3, is AAGVIQSPRHLIKEKRETATLKCYPIPRHDTVYWYQQGPGQDPQFLISFYEKMQSDKGSIPDRFSAQQFSDYHSELNMSSLELGDSALYFCASSNTGQGPYGYTFGSGTRLTVV.